The 27 T cell receptor beta chains below come from one sample, sequenced in a study of cytomegalovirus exposure and HLA in healthy donors. Here immunoSEQ multiplex PCR was the method, and the copy in TCRdb shows in-frame clones only, minus some. The sample contains under 150,000 clones, around 87% of which appear only once. The sample comprised PBMCs. These receptor sequences come from a young woman in good health and CMV-seropositive.

The chain has TRBV30 and TRBJ2-3, with unresolved D. CDR3 length: 12 residues. Germline V gene data show CDR1 as GTSNPN and CDR2 as SVGIG (reference sequence). V was pared by 2 bases and J by 2 bases, with 5 bases between. As DNA, the CDR3 is TGTGCCTGGAGTCCCATCACAGATACGCAGTATTTT. This encodes CAWSPITDTQYF.

J is TRBJ2-3 and V is TRBV9; 8 bases agree with TRBD1. Trimming took 4 bases from V and 4 from J; bases not matched to a gene: 5. The CDR3 totals 14 residues. Germline V CDR1 and CDR2: SGDLS, YYNGEE. The CDR3 region has the DNA TGTGCCAGCAGCCTACAGGGGGAGGCAGATACGCAGTATTTT. Translating it yields CASSLQGEADTQYF. Full variable domain (rest looked up from reference TRBV9 and TRBJ2-3): DSGVTQTPKHLITATGQRVTLRCSPRSGDLSVYWYQQSLDQGLQFLIQYYNGEERAKGNILERFSAQQFPDLHSELNLSSLELGDSALYFCASSLQGEADTQYFGPGTRLTVL.

This clone has just a few counts. The chain employs TRBV19 and TRBJ2-3; the D gene is possibly TRBD2 (7 bases). The CDR3 runs to 16 residues. Between the trimmed V and J ends, which lost 5 bases and 0 bases, there was a span of 15 bases. CDR1 and CDR2 from the germline V gene are LNHDA and SQIVND (reference sequence). CDR3 amino acids: CASSLRGGLSTDTQYF. The CDR3 nucleotides are TGTGCCAGTAGTCTAAGGGGGGGTCTAAGCACAGATACGCAGTATTTT.

The chain recombines TRBV19 with TRBJ1-2, with 9 bases identical to TRBD1. This CDR3 comprises 17 residues. CDR1 is LNHDA and CDR2 is SQIVND in the germline V gene (reference sequence). V lost 3 bases, J lost 2 bases, and 10 bases stayed unmatched. CDR3 nucleotide sequence: TGTGCCAGTAGTATGAGTCTGGGGACAGGGAGCAACTATGGCTACACCTTC. Its translation is CASSMSLGTGSNYGYTF.

The rearrangement uses TRBV4-2 and TRBJ2-7; perhaps TRBD2 as D (6 bases). The germline V gene has CDR1 LGHNA and CDR2 YNFKEQ. CDR3 length equals 15 residues. V lost 1 base to trimming and J lost 3 bases, with 13 bases between them. The CDR3 region is CASSQAGGVGYEQYF. The CDR3 DNA reads TGTGCCAGCAGCCAAGCGGGCGGGGTGGGCTACGAGCAGTACTTC.

CDR3 nucleotides: TGTGCCAGCAGTTTAAATGGAGCGAGGCCGAACACTGAAGCTTTCTTT. It translates to CASSLNGARPNTEAFF. The rearrangement links TRBV27 to TRBJ1-1; D is unclear. Trimming took 2 bases from V and 1 from J, leaving 14 bases between them. The CDR3 spans 16 residues. The germline V gene encodes CDR1 MNHEY and CDR2 SMNVEV (reference sequence).

The rearrangement uses TRBV15 and TRBJ1-1; D may be TRBD1 (5 bases). There are 15 residues in the CDR3. Trimming took off 0 bases at V and 6 bases at J, with 14 bases between the two ends. In germline, CDR1 is LNHNV, CDR2 YYDKDF (reference sequence). The CDR3 here is CATSRDIYRSSEAFF. The CDR3 nucleotides read TGTGCCACCAGCAGAGATATATACAGGTCCTCTGAAGCTTTCTTT.

In its sample, this clone was seen a few times. This rearrangement joins TRBV7-2 to TRBJ2-3; D unresolved. Trimming stripped 1 base from V and 5 bases from J, with 4 bases between. Germline V gives CDR1 SGHTA, CDR2 FQGNSA. The CDR3 extends over 12 amino acids. The CDR3 sequence is CASSLVGDTQYF. The CDR3 DNA sequence: TGTGCCAGCAGCTTAGTCGGAGATACGCAGTATTTT.

The chain couples TRBV4-1 to TRBJ2-5, with 7 nucleotides matching TRBD1. The germline V gene encodes CDR1 MGHRA and CDR2 YSYEKL. V dropped 4 bases and J dropped 1; count of bases not matched to a gene: 9. The CDR3 is made up of 16 amino acids. The CDR3 protein is CASSPKKGTAQETQYF. DNA for the CDR3: TGCGCCAGCAGCCCCAAGAAAGGGACAGCCCAAGAGACCCAGTACTTC.

The chain combines TRBV14 with TRBJ2-3, with D tentatively TRBD1 (6 bases). The V end lost 5 bases, the J end lost 10 bases, and 13 bases lay between the germline ends. The CDR3 covers 12 residues. Germline V gene sequence: CDR1 SGHDN, CDR2 FVKESK. DNA of the CDR3: TGTGCCAGCAGCGTTACTCCAGGGGCGCAGTATTTT. As protein: CASSVTPGAQYF.

The chain uses TRBV6-4 and TRBJ2-2; 12 bases match TRBD2. The CDR3 covers 15 residues. V shed 5 bases and J 5 bases; nucleotides not matched to a gene: 3. Germline V CDR1 and CDR2: MRHNA, SNTAGT. The CDR3 reads CASSPGTSGTGELFF. The CDR3 DNA reads TGTGCCAGCAGTCCCGGGACTAGCGGGACCGGGGAGCTGTTTTTT.

J is TRBJ1-1 and V is TRBV29-1; tentatively, D is TRBD1 (6 bases). This CDR3 has 14 amino acids. The ends were cut back, 1 base at V and 10 bases at J, with 19 bases in the middle. Germline values: CDR1 SQVTM, CDR2 ANQGSEA. As DNA, the CDR3 is TGCAGCGTTGAAGGTCCCGGGGGGACATCAGGAGCTTTCTTT. Residues: CSVEGPGGTSGAFF.

V is TRBV27 and J is TRBJ2-1, with 8 bases matching TRBD1. Trimming removed 3 bases from V and 4 bases from J; junction bases left unmatched: 11. The CDR3 sequence is 17 residues long. Germline V gives CDR1 MNHEY, CDR2 SMNVEV (reference sequence). CDR3 region: CASSFRYRGIRYNEQFF. CDR3 bases: TGTGCCAGCAGTTTTAGGTACAGGGGGATTAGGTACAATGAGCAGTTCTTC.

The gene calls are TRBV7-9 and TRBJ1-2, with D tentatively TRBD1 (6 bases). The CDR3 contains 17 residues. CDR1 and CDR2 (germline): SEHNR, FQNEAQ (reference sequence). V was cut by 2 bases and J by 3 bases, with 19 bases left in between. CDR3 DNA: TGTGCCAGCAGCTTATCGGGTACGGGACAAGGTTACTATGGCTACACCTTC. Its protein product is CASSLSGTGQGYYGYTF.

This chain links TRBV2 with TRBJ1-1; D is unclear. V lost 2 bases and J 1 base, leaving 11 bases between the germline ends. This CDR3 has 15 amino acids. CDR1 and CDR2 from the germline V gene are SNHLY and FYNNEI. The CDR3, as DNA: TGTGCCAGCAGTGAAATACGGTCAGGGAACACTGAAGCTTTCTTT. This gives the protein CASSEIRSGNTEAFF. Variable domain in full (rest from reference TRBV2 and TRBJ1-1): EPEVTQTPSHQVTQMGQEVILRCVPISNHLYFYWYRQILGQKVEFLVSFYNNEISEKSEIFDDQFSVERPDGSNFTLKIRSTKLEDSAMYFCASSEIRSGNTEAFFGQGTRLTVV.

The chain uses TRBV30 and TRBJ2-1; 11 bases are a match to TRBD2. The CDR3 loop spans 16 amino acids. Germline V gene lookup returns CDR1 GTSNPN and CDR2 SVGIG (reference sequence). Trimming cost V 2 bases and J 6 bases; bases outside gene matches: 9. CDR3 protein: CAWSFLTSGGFNEQFF. The CDR3 DNA reads as TGTGCCTGGAGTTTTCTTACTAGCGGGGGCTTCAATGAGCAGTTCTTC.

This clone was counted once. The gene calls are TRBV5-6 and TRBJ2-1, with TRBD2 as a possible D gene (5 bases). Germline lookup yields CDR1 SGHDT and CDR2 YYEEEE. Trimming pared 4 bases from V and 8 bases from J, leaving 10 bases between. The CDR3 has 12 residues. The CDR3 loop is CASSHEGDEQFF. The CDR3 DNA is TGTGCCAGCAGCCATGAGGGAGATGAGCAGTTCTTC.

The rearrangement links TRBV5-1 to TRBJ1-4, with D unclear. The CDR3 length is 14 residues. Deletions cut 4 bases from V and 0 bases from J, with 7 bases between. Germline V gene sequence: CDR1 SGHRS, CDR2 YFSETQ. For the CDR3, the DNA is TGCGCCAGCAGCCCCCTTGCAACTAATGAAAAACTGTTTTTT. It encodes CASSPLATNEKLFF.

This clone was recorded only once. The chain carries TRBV5-4 and TRBJ2-1; TRBD1 matches 7 bases. The CDR3 covers 13 residues. V shed 2 bases and J 7 bases; nucleotides not matched to a gene: 3. The germline CDR1 and CDR2 sequences are SGHNT and YYREEE (reference sequence). The CDR3 region is CASSFQQGNEQFF. DNA of the CDR3: TGTGCCAGCAGCTTTCAACAGGGGAATGAGCAGTTCTTC.

The V and J genes are TRBV5-8 and TRBJ1-4; TRBD1 agrees at 7 bases. Germline-derived CDR1 and CDR2 are SGHTS and YDEGEE. The CDR3 sequence is 17 residues long. V was clipped by 4 bases and J by 6 bases; unmatched bases: 15. The CDR3 loop is CASSPRQGRLMYEKLFF. CDR3 DNA sequence: TGTGCCAGCAGCCCGCGACAGGGTCGATTAATGTATGAAAAACTGTTTTTT.

V and J are TRBV5-1 and TRBJ1-1, with TRBD1 matching 7 bases. Germline assignment: CDR1 SGHRS and CDR2 YFSETQ. The V segment lost 0 bases and the J segment 10 bases; nucleotides outside the gene matches: 6. The CDR3 has 13 residues. CDR3 bases: TGCGCCAGCAGCTTGGAAGGGGACAGCGGAGCTTTCTTT. Translated: CASSLEGDSGAFF.

This sequence joins TRBV6-1 and TRBJ1-5; a possible D gene is TRBD1 (6 bases). Per germline, CDR1 MNHNS and CDR2 SASEGT. This CDR3 is built from 15 residues. The V end lost 7 bases, the J end lost 6 bases, and 19 bases lay between the germline ends. The CDR3 region is CASILTGTSPQPQHF. The CDR3 DNA reads as TGTGCCAGCATTTTAACCGGGACATCTCCTCAGCCCCAGCATTTT.

This clone was observed a single time. J is TRBJ2-1 and V is TRBV7-8, with 7 bases lining up with TRBD1. Germline values: CDR1 SGHVS, CDR2 FQNEAQ. CDR3 size: 18 residues. V gave up 5 bases and J gave up 3 bases; unmatched junction bases: 16. CDR3 nucleotide sequence: TGTGCCAGCAGCGTCCCAGACCAACCAGGGGACAGCTACAATGAGCAGTTCTTC. The encoded protein is CASSVPDQPGDSYNEQFF.

This chain joins TRBV7-2 and TRBJ1-1; tentative D call: TRBD1 (6 bases). The V and J ends lost 4 bases and 4 bases respectively, with 13 bases between them. The CDR3 loop spans 14 amino acids. Germline-derived CDR1 and CDR2 are SGHTA and FQGNSA. CDR3 DNA sequence: TGTGCCAGCAGCTCACCACAGGGTACCACTGAAGCTTTCTTT. Amino acid sequence: CASSSPQGTTEAFF.

The chain is built from TRBV27 and TRBJ2-2, with a possible D match to TRBD1 (5 bases). Germline loops: CDR1 MNHEY, CDR2 SMNVEV (reference sequence). Trimming pared 3 bases from V and 4 bases from J, leaving 9 bases between. This CDR3 comprises 14 residues. CDR3 bases: TGTGCCAGCAGTTTCGACAGCTTCACCGGGGAGCTGTTTTTT. Amino acid sequence: CASSFDSFTGELFF.

The rearrangement links TRBV4-1 to TRBJ1-1; D is uncertain. V lost 3 bases, J lost 0 bases, and 14 bases lay in between. CDR3 length: 16 residues. CDR1 MGHRA and CDR2 YSYEKL come from the germline V gene. The CDR3 nucleotides are TGCGCCAGCAGCCACCCCCAGGCCAGCATGAACACTGAAGCTTTCTTT. It translates to CASSHPQASMNTEAFF.

This rearrangement joins TRBV30 to TRBJ1-1; D unclear. The CDR3 extends over 14 amino acids. CDR1 and CDR2 (germline): GTSNPN, SVGIG (reference sequence). Trimming shortened V by 3 bases and J by 3 bases, and 14 bases separated the two germline ends. The CDR3 nucleotides read TGTGCCTGGAGGTCAGACTTGCCGGACACTGAAGCTTTCTTT. Encoded protein: CAWRSDLPDTEAFF.